This TCR beta chain is from a study of blood T cell repertoires in COVID-19. Study in general: Sources were T cells, B-cell-depleted T cells, or PBMCs; the material itself was cDNA or gDNA.

Participants came from roughly 24 US areas, aged about 18 to 100 years. Assignment of participants to cohorts was predicated upon participant-reported clinical history. As originally analysed: Amplified reference gene primers provided the basis for estimating nucleated cell counts. Sequenced by immunoSEQ multiplex PCR; TCRdb stores in-frame clones only, minus some. V, J and clone size are taken as reported in that table, and D and trimming were inferred from the DNA itself. The repertoire consists of some 140,000 clones, with roughly 84% occurring once and the leading ten covering 5% to 6%. Germline V gives CDR1 MDHEN, CDR2 SYDVKM. The CDR3 sequence is 15 residues long. Deletions cut 7 bases from V and 8 bases from J, with 20 bases between.

Sample: PBMCs or T cells enriched from blood (not recorded which). The chain recombines TRBV28 with TRBJ1-4; the D gene is possibly TRBD1 (5 bases). The TCR originated in a man between 40 and 49 years old with acute COVID-19. CDR3 sequence reads: CASITQGAGGEKLFF. CDR3 nucleotide sequence: TGTGCCAGCATTACCCAGGGCGCGGGGGGGGAAAAACTGTTTTTT.